The sequence of this T cell receptor (beta chain) was determined in a study of T cell changes during pregnancy in multiple sclerosis. With 0 bases clipped from V and 4 bases from J, the junction kept 6 bases outside the gene matches. The CDR3 length is 15 residues. Per the germline V gene, CDR1 is SGHNT and CDR2 is YYREEE (reference sequence). The method was immunoSEQ multiplex PCR; TCRdb's version includes in-frame clones alone and lacks a portion of them. The sample carries around 69,000 clones, around 90% recorded once. The source of this sequence is a female donor with multiple sclerosis, enrolled in a pregnancy study. Sequenced material: peripheral blood, taken in the third trimester of pregnancy. The V and J genes are TRBV5-4 and TRBJ1-2, with 7 bases that match TRBD1. The CDR3 region has the DNA TGTGCCAGCAGCTTGGTACAGGGGCAGGGCTATGGCTACACCTTC. Protein sequence: CASSLVQGQGYGYTF.